This T cell receptor beta chain originates from a study of CD4+ T cells in melanoma. General study findings and limits: Neoantigen-specific CD4+ T cells in melanoma reportedly had diverse differentiation states. CD8+ T cell, macrophage and B cell function reportedly correlated with neoantigen-specific CD4+ T cells.

From germline, CDR1 is SGHNT and CDR2 YYREEE (reference sequence). This CDR3 comprises 15 residues. For this clone: The antigen remains undetermined.

Generated by immunoSEQ multiplex PCR, the TCRdb table keeps only in-frame clones and is missing some. The table shows tens of thousands of clones, with roughly 69% occurring only once. The receptor's source is a human donor with melanoma. The V call is TRBV5-4, the J call TRBJ2-5; D ambiguous. The J call may be incorrect, as the DNA end agrees better with TRBJ2-7. What was sequenced was tumor tissue. CDR3 residues: CASSQGPSPAYEQYF. Written as DNA, the CDR3 is TGTGCCAGCAGCCAAGGCCCCAGTCCAGCCTACGAGCAGTACTTC.